The sequence of this T cell receptor beta chain was determined in a study of STAT3 mutations in large granular lymphocyte leukemia. Study overall: Under 50% of treated T-LGLL patients showed hematologic response to immunosuppression.

This clone was observed a single time. Antigen: not known. Libraries were prepared by immunoSEQ multiplex PCR; TCRdb keeps only in-frame clonotypes and omits some of them. The sample lists a few thousand clones, approximately 50% seen once, with about 58% in the top ten. Regarding the study as a whole: Every T-cell large granular lymphocyte leukemia patient had at least one immunodominant TCR beta clonotype. Variable sampling intervals and differing treatment regimens complicated linking therapy response to TCR clonal burden changes.

The J segment lost 7 bases and the V segment lost 0 bases, leaving 9 bases of the junction unmatched. Germline V gives CDR1 GTSNPN, CDR2 SVGIG (reference sequence). The CDR3 totals 15 residues. This sequence was found in a woman in her 70s with T-cell large granular lymphocyte leukemia. Some clones in this sample may be carry-over from other donors' samples. V gene TRBV30 combines with J gene TRBJ1-5, with TRBD1 identical over 7 bases. The sequencing sample was made of peripheral blood mononuclear cells. The CDR3 is CAWSVDVGGGQPQHF. The CDR3 bases are TGTGCCTGGAGTGTAGACGTAGGGGGCGGGCAGCCCCAGCATTTT.